This TCR beta chain emerged from a study of shared clonotypes between healthy human individuals. The germline gives CDR1 LNHDA, CDR2 SQIVND (reference sequence). The CDR3 has 16 amino acids. V lost 5 bases, J lost 4 bases, and 19 bases lay in between. Naive-designated CD8 cells lacked CD45RO, were positively enriched for CCR7, and omitted terminally differentiated effector memory CD45RA+ cells. The repertoire was sequenced with immunoSEQ multiplex PCR; TCRdb's copy has only in-frame clones and lacks some. Among about 2 million clones, less than 95% were seen once, and the ten largest hold approximately 1.2%.

This sequence originates from a man younger than 35 in good health. Source material: naive CD8+ T cells sorted from blood. The V and J genes are TRBV19 and TRBJ2-3; no reliable D call. The CDR3 nucleotides are TGTGCCAGTAGTTCCCGTTGGTCTATTCTCCCAGATACGCAGTATTTT. Its protein product is CASSSRWSILPDTQYF.